Detailed here is one T cell receptor (beta chain). Its antigen is as yet unknown. This sample is part of a study of blood T cells in healthy people across ages. General study points: Unsorted PBMCs blocked a conclusive comparison of naive and antigen-experienced cells. The diversity estimates, figures obtained from one million T cells, were considered underestimates.

Combining a sample-barcoded 5' primer with a J-beta primer mix, a second PCR ran for 7 to 11 cycles. The authors tagged each cDNA molecule using a template-switch adaptor with 12 random nucleotides. TCRdb ran MiXCR on the 5' RACE reads and lists one entry per CDR3 protein. The sample consists of about 1.8 million distinct CDR3 sequences, 40% to 55% of them appearing once. It was ten milliliters of peripheral blood that were drawn from each donor. The CDR3 has 15 amino acids. Trimming stripped 4 bases from V and 5 bases from J, with 15 bases between. CDR1 and CDR2 (germline): MNHEY, SVGEGT. The gene calls are TRBV6-2 or TRBV6-3 and TRBJ2-1; the D gene could be TRBD1 or TRBD2 (6 bases each). The clonotype was recovered from a woman aged 40 to 50 in good health. The specimen sequenced was blood. The CDR3 here is CASSSPTRGDNEQFF. CDR3 DNA sequence: TGTGCCAGCAGTTCTCCGACGAGGGGGGACAATGAGCAGTTCTTC.